Listed here are 20 T cell receptor beta chains from one sample, sequenced in a study of cytomegalovirus exposure and HLA in healthy donors. PCR employed 60 Vbeta and 13 Jbeta primers. This table comes from immunoSEQ multiplex PCR, and its TCRdb copy is limited to in-frame clones, with some not included. The table records about 110,000 clones, roughly 80% of them present only once. The sequencing input was PBMCs. The receptors originated from a man between 40 and 49 years old in good health and CMV-seronegative.

Written as DNA, the CDR3 is TGTGCCAGCAGCTACTCGAACACCGGGGAGCTGTTTTTT. Its protein product is CASSYSNTGELFF. The chain couples TRBV13 to TRBJ2-2; unclear D gene. V lost 4 bases, J lost 0 bases, and 3 bases lay in between. The CDR3 has 13 residues. CDR1 and CDR2 (germline): PRHDT, FYEKMQ (reference sequence).

The chain has TRBV5-1 and TRBJ2-7; 8 nucleotides match TRBD1. After removal of 4 bases from V and 12 bases from J, the junction contained 9 bases not matched to a gene. Germline V gene sequence: CDR1 SGHRS, CDR2 YFSETQ. The CDR3 consists of 12 residues. Here the CDR3 DNA reads TGCGCCAGCAGCATAGGACAGGGCGAGGCGTACTTC. Translation: CASSIGQGEAYF.

This chain joins TRBV7-7 and TRBJ2-5; D might be TRBD2 (5 bases). With 3 bases removed from V and 2 bases from J, the gap between germline ends came to 10 bases. CDR1 is SSHAT and CDR2 is FNYEAQ in the germline V gene (reference sequence). The CDR3 extends over 14 amino acids. CDR3 amino acids: CASSLTNQQETQYF. The CDR3 DNA follows: TGTGCCAGCAGCTTGACTAACCAACAAGAGACCCAGTACTTC.

The chain uses TRBV5-6 and TRBJ2-1; 7 bases are shared with TRBD1. This CDR3 has 12 amino acids. With V trimmed by 2 bases and J by 9 bases, 2 bases remained unmatched. Germline V lookup: CDR1 SGHDT, CDR2 YYEEEE. CDR3 amino acids: CASSLGGSEQFF. CDR3 nucleotides: TGTGCCAGCAGCTTAGGGGGCAGTGAGCAGTTCTTC.

J is TRBJ1-4 and V is TRBV4-2; D remains unclear. This CDR3 contains 14 residues. Trimming shortened V by 0 bases and J by 5 bases, and 7 bases separated the two germline ends. Germline CDR1 LGHNA, CDR2 YNFKEQ. CDR3 amino acids: CASSQDGGNEKLFF. CDR3 coding DNA: TGTGCCAGCAGCCAAGATGGAGGGAATGAAAAACTGTTTTTT.

This clone appeared a few times. The same CDR3 arises from other DNA sequences in this sample as well. This chain links TRBV2 with TRBJ2-5; tentative D call: TRBD2 (7 bases). This CDR3 region has 19 residues. The V and J ends lost 0 bases and 5 bases respectively, with 25 bases between them. Germline V gene sequence: CDR1 SNHLY, CDR2 FYNNEI. CDR3 amino acids: CASSEAGGGRGSPRETQYF. DNA for the CDR3: TGTGCCAGCAGTGAAGCGGGCGGGGGCCGGGGATCCCCCCGGGAGACCCAGTACTTC.

This clone was detected only once. This chain uses TRBV11-2 with TRBJ2-3; D is possibly TRBD2 (5 bases). V lost 5 bases, J lost 5 bases, and 11 bases lay in between. Germline CDR1 reads SGHAT; CDR2 reads FQNNGV. The CDR3 runs 13 residues. CDR3 protein: CASSALRGDTQYF. The CDR3 DNA reads as TGTGCCAGCAGCGCCCTCCGGGGAGATACGCAGTATTTT.

This chain joins TRBV5-1 and TRBJ2-2; 12 bases align to TRBD1. This CDR3 region has 18 residues. Looked up from germline, CDR1 is SGHRS and CDR2 is YFSETQ. V lost 0 bases, J lost 4 bases, and 7 bases stayed unmatched. The CDR3 loop reads CASSLVGQGASGTGELFF. CDR3 DNA: TGCGCCAGCAGCTTGGTGGGACAGGGGGCGTCTGGCACCGGGGAGCTGTTTTTT. Looking up the rest from reference TRBV5-1 and TRBJ2-2 gives the full variable domain: KAGVTQTPRYLIKTRGQQVTLSCSPISGHRSVSWYQQTPGQGLQFLFEYFSETQRNKGNFPGRFSGRQFSNSRSEMNVSTLELGDSALYLCASSLVGQGASGTGELFFGEGSRLTVL.

The V gene is TRBV4-1, the J gene TRBJ2-2; TRBD1 might be the D (5 bases). With 6 bases removed from V and 0 bases from J, the gap between germline ends came to 17 bases. The CDR3 contains 17 residues. Looked up from germline, CDR1 is MGHRA and CDR2 is YSYEKL. This CDR3 reads CASRQLVRGSNTGELFF. CDR3 DNA sequence: TGCGCCAGCAGGCAATTGGTAAGGGGATCGAACACCGGGGAGCTGTTTTTT.

The chain couples TRBV2 to TRBJ2-1, with D maybe TRBD2 (5 bases). Deletions cut 4 bases from V and 7 bases from J, with 17 bases between. This CDR3 spans 15 amino acids. Germline V gene lookup returns CDR1 SNHLY and CDR2 FYNNEI. CDR3 in amino acids: CASSVPSLLGNEQFF. CDR3 coding DNA: TGTGCCAGCAGTGTCCCTAGCCTCCTCGGAAATGAGCAGTTCTTC. The full variable domain, its missing parts supplied by reference TRBV2 and TRBJ2-1, is EPEVTQTPSHQVTQMGQEVILRCVPISNHLYFYWYRQILGQKVEFLVSFYNNEISEKSEIFDDQFSVERPDGSNFTLKIRSTKLEDSAMYFCASSVPSLLGNEQFFGPGTRLTVL.

This chain connects TRBV11-3 to TRBJ2-7; possibly TRBD1 for D (6 bases). The V and J ends lost 7 bases and 6 bases respectively, with 10 bases between them. CDR1 is SGHNT and CDR2 is YENEEA in the germline V gene. The CDR3 has 11 residues. CDR3 sequence (DNA): TGTGCCAGCAACCAGGGGTGCGAGCAGTACTTC. Amino acid sequence: CASNQGCEQYF.

CDR3 coding DNA: TGTGCCAGCAGTTACGGGGAGGAGGCTGAAGCTTTCTTT. Translating gives CASSYGEEAEAFF. This chain links TRBV6-5 with TRBJ1-1; no definite D call. Germline assignment: CDR1 MNHEY and CDR2 SVGAGI. The V end was cut by 2 bases, the J end by 6 bases, with 10 bases between. The CDR3 loop spans 13 amino acids.

The chain recombines TRBV7-9 with TRBJ2-1; 8 nucleotides line up with TRBD2. Germline V gene lookup returns CDR1 SEHNR and CDR2 FQNEAQ (reference sequence). V lost 5 bases, J lost 7 bases, and 7 bases stayed unmatched. This CDR3 has 14 amino acids. In DNA form, the CDR3 reads TGTGCCAGCAGCCCGGGGGGGCCTGTAAATGAGCAGTTCTTC. The encoded protein is CASSPGGPVNEQFF.

The chain couples TRBV6-5 to TRBJ2-3; 9 nucleotides line up with TRBD2. CDR1 MNHEY and CDR2 SVGAGI come from the germline V gene. This CDR3 has 14 amino acids. The J segment lost 6 bases and the V segment lost 10 bases, leaving 11 bases of the junction unmatched. CDR3 in amino acids: CATKPGLARDTQYF. The CDR3, as DNA: TGTGCCACAAAGCCGGGACTAGCTCGCGATACGCAGTATTTT.

The chain couples TRBV10-3 to TRBJ1-1; D not certain. The V gene's germline CDR1 is ENHRY and CDR2 SYGVKD. The CDR3 is 14 residues long. V lost 7 bases to trimming and J lost 5 bases, with 17 bases between them. CDR3: CAIKLDLGGTEAFF. Written as DNA, the CDR3 is TGTGCCATCAAACTCGATCTCGGAGGGACTGAAGCTTTCTTT.

J is TRBJ2-1 and V is TRBV14, with D tentatively TRBD2 (5 bases). V was trimmed by 5 bases and J by 1 base, leaving 15 bases between them. CDR1 and CDR2 from the germline V gene are SGHDN and FVKESK. The CDR3 loop spans 16 amino acids. The CDR3 region is CASSSYTAASYNEQFF. DNA of the CDR3: TGTGCCAGCAGCTCATATACAGCGGCTTCCTACAATGAGCAGTTCTTC.

The J gene is TRBJ1-3, the V gene TRBV5-1; D possibly corresponds to TRBD1 (5 bases). CDR1 is SGHRS and CDR2 is YFSETQ in the germline V gene. The CDR3 is made up of 15 amino acids. Trimming shortened V by 3 bases and J by 4 bases, and 14 bases separated the two germline ends. This CDR3 reads CASSSSGDSGNTIYF. In DNA form, the CDR3 reads TGCGCCAGCAGCTCGAGCGGGGACTCCGGAAACACCATATATTTT.

In DNA, the CDR3 is TGTGCCAGCAGCGTTGACAGGGGGAGAGAGCAGTACTTC. This translates into CASSVDRGREQYF. The V call is TRBV7-2, the J call TRBJ2-7; 9 nucleotides align to TRBD1. V lost 5 bases and J lost 7; bases outside the gene matches: 6. The germline V gene encodes CDR1 SGHTA and CDR2 FQGNSA. The CDR3 covers 13 residues.

The chain combines TRBV19 with TRBJ1-4, with a weak D call TRBD1 (6 bases). Germline loops: CDR1 LNHDA, CDR2 SQIVND (reference sequence). The germline V and J ends were trimmed by 1 base and 10 bases, with 16 bases remaining between them. The CDR3 contains 15 residues. CDR3: CASSIVNRVTGKLFF. The CDR3 DNA is TGTGCCAGTAGTATAGTTAACAGGGTGACCGGAAAACTGTTTTTT.

V usage is TRBV9 and J usage is TRBJ2-5; D is perhaps TRBD1 (5 bases). The V and J ends lost 0 bases and 11 bases respectively, with 11 bases between them. The V gene's germline CDR1 is SGDLS and CDR2 YYNGEE. The CDR3 runs 12 residues. The CDR3 DNA follows: TGTGCCAGCAGCGTAGAAGGGGCGGAGCAGTACTTC. This codes for CASSVEGAEQYF.